The 20 T cell receptor beta chains in this list originate from one sample, sequenced in a study of T cell responses to AZD1222 COVID-19 vaccine. Using immunoSEQ multiplex PCR, the repertoire was profiled, and TCRdb retains in-frame clones only, with some absent. The table lists 150,000 to 200,000 clones, approximately 88% of them singletons. The sequenced sample was peripheral blood, obtained 28 days after the second AZD1222 dose. The origin of the receptors is an adult who received the AZD1222 COVID-19 vaccine.

The rearrangement joins TRBV27 to TRBJ1-2; D is uncertain. The V gene's germline CDR1 is MNHEY and CDR2 SMNVEV (reference sequence). V was trimmed by 3 bases and J by 4 bases, leaving 9 bases between them. CDR3 size: 13 residues. For the CDR3, the DNA is TGTGCCAGCAGTTTCGGAGTGCTCTATGGCTACACCTTC. Residues: CASSFGVLYGYTF.

This clone was picked up a small number of times. DNA of the CDR3: TGTGCCAGCAGCTTAGACGACGTTAACACTGAAGCTTTCTTT. Its protein is CASSLDDVNTEAFF. The rearrangement uses TRBV7-9 and TRBJ1-1; D call uncertain. The CDR3 totals 14 residues. CDR1 is SEHNR and CDR2 is FQNEAQ in the germline V gene (reference sequence). The germline V and J ends were trimmed by 1 base and 2 bases, with 8 bases remaining between them.

This rearrangement joins TRBV13 to TRBJ1-6, with TRBD1 matching 9 bases. Germline values: CDR1 PRHDT, CDR2 FYEKMQ (reference sequence). The CDR3 totals 15 residues. V lost 5 bases and J lost 6; bases outside the gene matches: 5. The CDR3: CASSTRTGANSPLHF. CDR3 coding DNA: TGTGCCAGCAGCACCCGGACAGGGGCTAATTCACCCCTCCACTTT.

The chain has TRBV24-1 and TRBJ1-5, with D possibly matching TRBD1 (5 bases). The V end lost 8 bases, the J end lost 0 bases, and 10 bases lay between the germline ends. Germline assignment: CDR1 KGHDR and CDR2 SFDVKD. The CDR3 length is 14 residues. This CDR3 reads CATKRTRSNQPQHF. CDR3 in DNA: TGTGCCACCAAGCGGACACGTAGCAATCAGCCCCAGCATTTT.

The genes are TRBV6-1 and TRBJ1-5, with TRBD1 as a possible D gene (5 bases). This CDR3 spans 17 amino acids. The V end lost 4 bases, the J end lost 0 bases, and 16 bases lay between the germline ends. Germline V CDR1 and CDR2: MNHNS, SASEGT. The CDR3 DNA follows: TGTGCCAGCAGTGCTCGGGGGAGAGTTTATAGCAATCAGCCCCAGCATTTT. Encoded protein: CASSARGRVYSNQPQHF.

This sequence joins TRBV25-1 and TRBJ1-2; weak D call: TRBD1 (6 bases). The V end was cut by 4 bases, the J end by 4 bases, with 19 bases between. The germline V gene encodes CDR1 MGHDK and CDR2 SYGVNS. This CDR3 comprises 16 residues. CDR3 loop: CASSGRSGGLIYGYTF. The DNA of the CDR3 is TGTGCCAGCAGTGGGAGGTCGGGGGGGCTCATCTATGGCTACACCTTC.

The J gene is TRBJ2-7, the V gene TRBV4-3, with 10 bases that match TRBD1. CDR3 length: 17 residues. The V gene end was trimmed by 1 base and the J gene end by 0 bases; junction bases not matched to a gene: 6. Germline CDR1 and CDR2: LGHNA and YSLEER. CDR3 amino acids: CASSQGQGAGSSYEQYF. In DNA, the CDR3 is TGCGCCAGCAGCCAAGGACAGGGGGCGGGAAGCTCCTACGAGCAGTACTTC.

This rearrangement joins TRBV5-1 to TRBJ1-2, with TRBD1 matching over 9 bases. J was trimmed by 3 bases and V by 4 bases; bases with no gene match: 7. Per the germline V gene, CDR1 is SGHRS and CDR2 is YFSETQ. The CDR3 is 15 residues long. This CDR3 reads CASSSEQGADYGYTF. The CDR3 nucleotides are TGCGCCAGCAGCAGCGAACAGGGGGCGGACTATGGCTACACCTTC.

This chain connects TRBV7-2 to TRBJ1-2; no definite D call. This CDR3 spans 13 amino acids. Deletions cut 2 bases from V and 7 bases from J, with 11 bases between. Germline-derived CDR1 and CDR2 are SGHTA and FQGNSA. The DNA of the CDR3 is TGTGCCAGCAGCTTATTCGGGCAGCCTGGCTACACCTTC. Encoded protein: CASSLFGQPGYTF.

This chain joins TRBV3-1 (or the pseudogene TRBV3-2) and TRBJ1-1; D is perhaps TRBD1 (5 bases). This CDR3 is built from 13 residues. The V gene's germline CDR1 is LGHDT and CDR2 YNNKEL (reference sequence). V was cut by 4 bases and J by 11 bases, with 17 bases left in between. The CDR3 loop is CASSRTGPVEAFF. The DNA for the CDR3 is TGTGCCAGCAGCCGAACGGGACCCGTGGAGGCTTTCTTT.

The gene calls are TRBV19 and TRBJ2-5; 11 positions match TRBD2. V shed 5 bases, J shed 6 bases, and the junction held 5 bases outside the gene matches. The CDR3 loop spans 14 amino acids. The germline V gene encodes CDR1 LNHDA and CDR2 SQIVND (reference sequence). In DNA, the CDR3 is TGTGCCAGTAGTCCAACTAGCGGGAGTCAGACCCAGTACTTC. It specifies CASSPTSGSQTQYF.

This chain joins TRBV4-3 and TRBJ2-4; 10 bases fit TRBD2. The V and J ends lost 0 bases and 0 bases, in that order; junction bases with no gene match: 11. The CDR3 contains 20 residues. Germline V CDR1 and CDR2: LGHNA, YSLEER. CDR3 protein: CASSQDLAGARGGAKNIQYF. The CDR3, as DNA: TGCGCCAGCAGCCAAGATCTAGCGGGGGCCCGGGGGGGAGCCAAAAACATTCAGTACTTC.

V usage is TRBV5-6 and J usage is TRBJ1-2, with a weak D call TRBD1 (6 bases). With 3 bases removed from V and 6 bases from J, the gap between germline ends came to 12 bases. This CDR3 has 13 residues. Germline loops: CDR1 SGHDT, CDR2 YYEEEE. CDR3 in DNA: TGTGCCAGCAGCTCCGGGACACCGAATGGCTACACCTTC. It yields the protein CASSSGTPNGYTF.

This clone came up once. The chain employs TRBV27 and TRBJ2-1; TRBD2 aligns across 9 bases. Per germline, CDR1 MNHEY and CDR2 SMNVEV (reference sequence). J gave up 7 bases and V 7 bases, and 8 bases lay outside the gene matches. The CDR3 runs to 14 residues. CDR3 protein: CASKRSGGRNEQFF. The CDR3 coding sequence is TGTGCCAGCAAGCGGAGCGGGGGGAGGAATGAGCAGTTCTTC.

The chain combines TRBV4-1 with TRBJ1-1, with D possibly being TRBD1 (6 bases). The CDR3 extends over 14 amino acids. Germline-derived CDR1 and CDR2 are MGHRA and YSYEKL. The V end was cut by 3 bases, the J end by 3 bases, with 11 bases between. CDR3 in DNA: TGCGCCAGCAGCCAGTCTACAGGGTACACTGAAGCTTTCTTT. It codes for CASSQSTGYTEAFF.

Details on this clone: An end of the junction differs from the germline gene, which may be a read error. The CDR3 DNA is TGTGCCAGCAGTAACTCGGGACAGCATAATGAAAAACTGTTTTTT. Translation: CASSNSGQHNEKLFF. The J gene is TRBJ1-4, the V gene TRBV6-6; 7 bases map to TRBD1. The CDR3 is 15 amino acids. The germline gives CDR1 MNHNY, CDR2 SVGAGI (reference sequence).

V is TRBV28 and J is TRBJ1-5; 8 nucleotides agree with TRBD1. This CDR3 has 15 amino acids. V dropped 5 bases and J dropped 2; count of bases not matched to a gene: 5. The germline V gene has CDR1 MDHEN and CDR2 SYDVKM. The CDR3 here is CASSPGQGGNQPQHF. The CDR3 nucleotides are TGTGCCAGCAGTCCAGGACAGGGCGGCAATCAGCCCCAGCATTTT.

This clone was detected once. The chain couples TRBV5-1 to TRBJ2-2; 7 bases map to TRBD1. This CDR3 is built from 14 residues. The V segment lost 4 bases and the J segment 6 bases; nucleotides outside the gene matches: 6. Germline V gene data show CDR1 as SGHRS and CDR2 as YFSETQ. The CDR3 coding sequence is TGCGCCAGCAGCAACGGACAGGCGGCCGGGGAGCTGTTTTTT. Translating it yields CASSNGQAAGELFF.

Remarks on this clone: This sample includes further DNA sequences coding for the same CDR3. The chain is built from TRBV7-2 and TRBJ1-2; D call uncertain. V lost 5 bases and J 2 bases, leaving 9 bases between the germline ends. CDR3 length equals 13 residues. CDR1 and CDR2 from the germline V gene are SGHTA and FQGNSA. CDR3 residues: CASSPGRNYGYTF. The DNA of the CDR3 is TGTGCCAGCAGCCCAGGACGGAACTATGGCTACACCTTC.

The chain uses TRBV5-1 and TRBJ1-4; D uncertain. Trimming pared 4 bases from V and 8 bases from J, leaving 15 bases between. The length of the CDR3 is 14 residues. The germline V gene encodes CDR1 SGHRS and CDR2 YFSETQ. CDR3 sequence reads: CASSATSRGEKLFF. In DNA form, the CDR3 reads TGCGCCAGCAGCGCCACCTCGAGAGGGGAAAAACTGTTTTTT.